This T cell receptor (beta chain) was recorded in a study of cytomegalovirus exposure and HLA in healthy donors. Germline lookup yields CDR1 SGDLS and CDR2 YYNGEE. The CDR3 runs 14 residues. Trimming removed 3 bases from V and 10 bases from J; junction bases left unmatched: 13. Both 60 Vbeta primers and 13 Jbeta primers went into the PCR. Assay: immunoSEQ multiplex PCR; the TCRdb copy retains only in-frame clones and omits some. The repertoire table contains around 45,000 clones. Sample: PBMCs. V is TRBV9 and J is TRBJ2-7, with TRBD1 identical over 7 bases. The clonotype originates from a male donor in good health and CMV-seronegative. The CDR3, as DNA: TGTGCCAGCAGCGGCCGGGACAGAGCCACCCGACAGTACTTC. It translates to CASSGRDRATRQYF.